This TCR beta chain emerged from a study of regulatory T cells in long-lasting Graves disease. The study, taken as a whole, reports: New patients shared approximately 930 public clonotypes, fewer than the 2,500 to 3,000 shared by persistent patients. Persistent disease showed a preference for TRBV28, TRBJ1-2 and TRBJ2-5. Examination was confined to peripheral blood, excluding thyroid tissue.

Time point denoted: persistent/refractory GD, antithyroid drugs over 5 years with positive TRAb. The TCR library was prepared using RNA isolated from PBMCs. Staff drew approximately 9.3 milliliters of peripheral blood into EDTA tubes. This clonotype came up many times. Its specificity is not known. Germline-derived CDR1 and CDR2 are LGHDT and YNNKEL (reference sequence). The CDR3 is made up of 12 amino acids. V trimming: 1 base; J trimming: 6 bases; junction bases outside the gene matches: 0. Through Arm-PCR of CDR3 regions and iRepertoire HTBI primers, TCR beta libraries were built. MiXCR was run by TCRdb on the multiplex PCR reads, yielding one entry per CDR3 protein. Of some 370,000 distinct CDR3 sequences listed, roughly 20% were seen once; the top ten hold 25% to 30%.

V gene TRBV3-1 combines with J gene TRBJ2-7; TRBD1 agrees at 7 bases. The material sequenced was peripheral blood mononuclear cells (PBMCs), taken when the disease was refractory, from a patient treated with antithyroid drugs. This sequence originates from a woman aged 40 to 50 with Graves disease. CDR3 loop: CASSQGQGEQYF. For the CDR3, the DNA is TGTGCCAGCAGCCAAGGACAGGGCGAGCAGTACTTC.